These 5 T cell receptor beta chains were sequenced from one sample in a study of tumor and adjacent non-tumor tissue in lung cancer. RNA was extracted from bulk tissue without any cell sorting. Distant lung tissue was collected more than 3 cm away from the tumor edge. The library came from three nested PCR rounds adapted from ARM-PCR protocols. TCRdb redid the calling of the multiplex PCR reads with MiXCR, one entry per CDR3 protein. Among about 86,000 distinct CDR3 sequences listed, more than 75% were seen once. The sequenced material came from distant non-tumor lung tissue. Every receptor here comes from a woman aged 50 to 65 with non-small cell lung cancer.

On this clonotype itself: A much larger clonotype is one base distant, so this may be a read error. V is TRBV9 and J is TRBJ2-7; 7 bases are shared with TRBD1. The V and J ends lost 3 bases and 4 bases, in that order; junction bases with no gene match: 7. Germline V gives CDR1 SGDLS, CDR2 YYNGEE. This CDR3 spans 14 amino acids. CDR3 DNA sequence: TGTGCCAGCAGCGACGGGACAGTTAAGTACGAGCAGTACTTC. This encodes CASSDGTVKYEQYF.

This clonotype showed up just a few times. A much larger clone differs from this one at a single base, so this may be a read error. The gene calls are TRBV10-3 and TRBJ2-1; perhaps TRBD2 as D (6 bases). Per germline, CDR1 ENHRY and CDR2 SYGVKD. The CDR3 contains 14 residues. The DNA for the CDR3 is TGTGTCATCGGAAACGGGAGAATGGAGAGTGAGCAGTTCTTC. Translating gives CVIGNGRMESEQFF.

With respect to this clonotype: This may arise from a read error, as a much more abundant clone is one base away. V usage is TRBV14 and J usage is TRBJ2-5, with 9 bases fitting TRBD2. The junction had 7 bases not matched to a gene; V was cut back by 3 bases and J by 2 bases. This CDR3 comprises 16 residues. From germline, CDR1 is SGHDN and CDR2 FVKESK. CDR3 nucleotide sequence: TGTGCCAGCAGCCAGGTGATTCTAGCGGGGCAAGAGACCCAGTACTTC. Encoded protein: CASSQVILAGQETQYF.

The CDR3, as DNA: TGTGTCAACAGTTACTTCGCGGGGGCTAATGGCTACACCTTC. This encodes CVNSYFAGANGYTF. The chain uses TRBV6-6 and TRBJ1-2; D is possibly TRBD1 (6 bases). This CDR3 spans 14 amino acids. Germline lookup yields CDR1 MNHNY and CDR2 SVGAGI (reference sequence).

J is TRBJ2-7 and V is TRBV29-1; D possibly corresponds to TRBD1 (6 bases). Germline V gene lookup returns CDR1 SQVTM and CDR2 ANQGSEA. This CDR3 has 12 amino acids. The CDR3 DNA sequence: TGCAGTGTGGGGGCGCAGAGCTACGAGCAGTACTTC. This encodes CSVGAQSYEQYF.